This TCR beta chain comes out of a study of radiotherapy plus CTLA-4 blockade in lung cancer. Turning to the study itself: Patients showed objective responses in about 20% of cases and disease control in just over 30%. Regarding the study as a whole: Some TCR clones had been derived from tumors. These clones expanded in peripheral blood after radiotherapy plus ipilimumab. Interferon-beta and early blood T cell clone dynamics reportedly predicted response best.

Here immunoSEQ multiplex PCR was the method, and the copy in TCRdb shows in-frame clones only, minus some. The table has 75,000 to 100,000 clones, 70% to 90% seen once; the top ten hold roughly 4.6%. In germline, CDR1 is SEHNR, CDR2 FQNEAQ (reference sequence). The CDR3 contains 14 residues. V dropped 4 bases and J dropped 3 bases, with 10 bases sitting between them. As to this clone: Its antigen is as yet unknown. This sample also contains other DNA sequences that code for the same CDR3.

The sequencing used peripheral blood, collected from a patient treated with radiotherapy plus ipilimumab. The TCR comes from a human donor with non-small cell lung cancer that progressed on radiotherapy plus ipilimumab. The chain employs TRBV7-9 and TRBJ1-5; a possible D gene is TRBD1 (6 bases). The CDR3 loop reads CASSSGQPNQPQHF. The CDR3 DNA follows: TGTGCCAGCAGCTCCGGACAGCCCAATCAGCCCCAGCATTTT.